Shown below are 11 T cell receptor beta chains from a single sample sequenced in a study of T-cell reconstitution after alpha-beta-depleted transplantation in children. It was with unique molecular identifiers that the TCRbeta library was prepared. TCRdb ran MiXCR on the PCR reads and lists one entry per CDR3 protein. This sample has about 980,000 distinct CDR3 sequences, with under 30% found just once. Sample: PBMCs, mostly from graft donor cells, taken 360 days after TCRalphabeta/CD19-depleted stem cell transplant. Every receptor here comes from a boy in the first two years of life who had a stem cell transplant for SCID, so the T cells may come from the graft donor.

Remarks on this clonotype: It is likely a read error, because the conserved phenylalanine at the end of the CDR3 is missing. The chain employs TRBV5-1 and TRBJ2-7; 7 bases map to TRBD1. This CDR3 has 14 residues. Germline CDR1 reads SGHRS; CDR2 reads YFSETQ. V lost 0 bases and J lost 2; bases outside the gene matches: 2. The CDR3 loop reads CASSLGQGPYEQYC. CDR3 DNA sequence: TGCGCCAGCAGCTTGGGACAGGGTCCCTACGAGCAGTACTGC.

The rearrangement joins TRBV15 to TRBJ2-2; D is unresolved. Germline V gene sequence: CDR1 LNHNV, CDR2 YYDKDF (reference sequence). V was shortened by 0 bases and J by 1 base, with 9 bases between the two germline ends. The CDR3 is made up of 16 amino acids. The CDR3 region has the DNA TGTGCCACCAGCAGAGAATTCTGGGGGAACACCGGGGAGCTGTTTTTT. Its translation: CATSREFWGNTGELFF.

This chain links TRBV7-8 with TRBJ2-7, with 8 bases aligning to TRBD1. The germline CDR1 and CDR2 sequences are SGHVS and FQNEAQ. This CDR3 spans 14 amino acids. The trim removed 0 bases at V and 3 bases at J, leaving 1 base unmatched. CDR3 nucleotide sequence: TGTGCCAGCAGCTTAGCGGGACAGGTCTACGAGCAGTACTTC. Residues: CASSLAGQVYEQYF.

The chain recombines TRBV6-5 with TRBJ1-1; 8 nucleotides match TRBD1. The CDR3 extends over 15 amino acids. The V gene end was trimmed by 4 bases and the J gene end by 2 bases; junction bases not matched to a gene: 6. Germline CDR1 MNHEY, CDR2 SVGAGI. The CDR3 bases are TGTGCCAGCAGTTCCACCGCAGGGGGCAACACTGAAGCTTTCTTT. It encodes CASSSTAGGNTEAFF.

The chain has TRBV2 and TRBJ1-2, with 7 bases aligning to TRBD1. Trimming took 9 bases from V and 7 from J; bases not matched to a gene: 14. CDR1 is SNHLY and CDR2 is FYNNEI in the germline V gene. The CDR3 has 14 residues. DNA of the CDR3: TGTGCCAGTCTACGTGGGGGACAGTTTTCTGGCTACACCTTC. This sequence encodes CASLRGGQFSGYTF.

This clonotype was counted once. The chain uses TRBV7-6 and TRBJ2-5; 8 nucleotides line up with TRBD2. The CDR3 is 15 residues long. The germline gives CDR1 SGHVS, CDR2 FNYEAQ. V shed 7 bases and J 6 bases; nucleotides not matched to a gene: 13. The CDR3 DNA sequence: TGTGCCAGCAACCTGGGGAGCGGGGGCTTAAAGACCCAGTACTTC. Amino acid sequence: CASNLGSGGLKTQYF. Full variable domain (rest looked up from reference TRBV7-6 and TRBJ2-5): GAGVSQSPRYKVTKRGQDVALRCDPISGHVSLYWYRQALGQGPEFLTYFNYEAQQDKSGLPNDRFSAERPEGSISTLTIQRTEQRDSAMYRCASNLGSGGLKTQYFGPGTRLLVL.

This clonotype was recorded a few times. The chain has TRBV20-1 and TRBJ1-5; D is undetermined. From germline, CDR1 is DFQATT and CDR2 SNEGSKA (reference sequence). The CDR3 has 12 amino acids. V dropped 3 bases and J dropped 4 bases, with 7 bases sitting between them. In nucleotides, the CDR3 is TGCAGTGCTAGGGCCACGAATCAGCCCCAGCATTTT. Amino acid sequence: CSARATNQPQHF.

This sequence joins TRBV9 and TRBJ1-4; 7 bases fit TRBD1. The CDR3 runs to 17 residues. V gave up 3 bases and J gave up 8 bases; unmatched junction bases: 16. The V gene's germline CDR1 is SGDLS and CDR2 YYNGEE. This chain's CDR3 is CASSAPHLAGGGEKLFF. The CDR3 coding sequence is TGTGCCAGCAGCGCTCCTCACCTGGCAGGGGGAGGGGAAAAACTGTTTTTT.

This clonotype was detected a few times. This chain links TRBV12-3 or TRBV12-4 with TRBJ1-3; D might be TRBD1 (5 bases). There are 15 residues in the CDR3. V lost 5 bases, J lost 8 bases, and 19 bases lay in between. The CDR3 loop is CASSPRGFWADTIYF. Here the CDR3 DNA reads TGTGCCAGCAGTCCGCGGGGCTTTTGGGCAGACACCATATATTTT.

The chain recombines TRBV6-1 with TRBJ2-3, with a possible D match to TRBD2 (6 bases). In germline, CDR1 is MNHNS, CDR2 SASEGT. Trimming pared 6 bases from V and 5 bases from J, leaving 12 bases between. This CDR3 comprises 13 residues. The CDR3 nucleotides read TGTGCCAGCAGACTGGAGGGGATAGATACGCAGTATTTT. It yields the protein CASRLEGIDTQYF.

This clonotype was counted between two and nine times. The chain has TRBV20-1 and TRBJ1-6; 9 nucleotides match TRBD1. This CDR3 has 17 residues. The V segment lost 5 bases and the J segment 0 bases; nucleotides outside the gene matches: 8. Germline CDR1 DFQATT, CDR2 SNEGSKA (reference sequence). CDR3 DNA: TGCAGTGCTTCCCGACAGGGGGAAAGCTCCTATAATTCACCCCTCCACTTT. Translated: CSASRQGESSYNSPLHF.